This TCR beta chain was identified in a study of cytomegalovirus exposure and HLA in healthy donors. Study-wide findings and caveats: With DRB1 most and HLA-C fewest, TCR association rates differed between HLA loci in a later analysis.

Comment on this clone: Its cognate antigen is unknown.

V was trimmed by 3 bases and J by 1 base, leaving 11 bases between them. The germline V gene encodes CDR1 SGHTS and CDR2 YDEGEE. The CDR3 contains 14 residues. Those who donated were healthy bone marrow donors. Researchers ran the PCR with 60 Vbeta and 13 Jbeta primers. Profiling relied on immunoSEQ multiplex PCR, and the TCRdb table lists in-frame clones only, not all of them. The sample shows some 180,000 clones, about 90% of them seen only once. The specimen sequenced was PBMCs. This sequence originates from a girl less than two years old in good health and CMV-seronegative. The chain is built from TRBV5-8 and TRBJ2-7; D not certain. For the CDR3, the DNA is TGTGCCAGCAGCTCCCCACTAACGTCCTACGAGCAGTACTTC. Its translation: CASSSPLTSYEQYF. Complete variable domain (other parts from reference TRBV5-8 and TRBJ2-7): EAGVTQSPTHLIKTRGQQATLRCSPISGHTSVYWYQQALGLGLQFLLWYDEGEERNRGNFPPRFSGRQFPNYSSELNVNALELEDSALYLCASSSPLTSYEQYFGPGTRLTVT.